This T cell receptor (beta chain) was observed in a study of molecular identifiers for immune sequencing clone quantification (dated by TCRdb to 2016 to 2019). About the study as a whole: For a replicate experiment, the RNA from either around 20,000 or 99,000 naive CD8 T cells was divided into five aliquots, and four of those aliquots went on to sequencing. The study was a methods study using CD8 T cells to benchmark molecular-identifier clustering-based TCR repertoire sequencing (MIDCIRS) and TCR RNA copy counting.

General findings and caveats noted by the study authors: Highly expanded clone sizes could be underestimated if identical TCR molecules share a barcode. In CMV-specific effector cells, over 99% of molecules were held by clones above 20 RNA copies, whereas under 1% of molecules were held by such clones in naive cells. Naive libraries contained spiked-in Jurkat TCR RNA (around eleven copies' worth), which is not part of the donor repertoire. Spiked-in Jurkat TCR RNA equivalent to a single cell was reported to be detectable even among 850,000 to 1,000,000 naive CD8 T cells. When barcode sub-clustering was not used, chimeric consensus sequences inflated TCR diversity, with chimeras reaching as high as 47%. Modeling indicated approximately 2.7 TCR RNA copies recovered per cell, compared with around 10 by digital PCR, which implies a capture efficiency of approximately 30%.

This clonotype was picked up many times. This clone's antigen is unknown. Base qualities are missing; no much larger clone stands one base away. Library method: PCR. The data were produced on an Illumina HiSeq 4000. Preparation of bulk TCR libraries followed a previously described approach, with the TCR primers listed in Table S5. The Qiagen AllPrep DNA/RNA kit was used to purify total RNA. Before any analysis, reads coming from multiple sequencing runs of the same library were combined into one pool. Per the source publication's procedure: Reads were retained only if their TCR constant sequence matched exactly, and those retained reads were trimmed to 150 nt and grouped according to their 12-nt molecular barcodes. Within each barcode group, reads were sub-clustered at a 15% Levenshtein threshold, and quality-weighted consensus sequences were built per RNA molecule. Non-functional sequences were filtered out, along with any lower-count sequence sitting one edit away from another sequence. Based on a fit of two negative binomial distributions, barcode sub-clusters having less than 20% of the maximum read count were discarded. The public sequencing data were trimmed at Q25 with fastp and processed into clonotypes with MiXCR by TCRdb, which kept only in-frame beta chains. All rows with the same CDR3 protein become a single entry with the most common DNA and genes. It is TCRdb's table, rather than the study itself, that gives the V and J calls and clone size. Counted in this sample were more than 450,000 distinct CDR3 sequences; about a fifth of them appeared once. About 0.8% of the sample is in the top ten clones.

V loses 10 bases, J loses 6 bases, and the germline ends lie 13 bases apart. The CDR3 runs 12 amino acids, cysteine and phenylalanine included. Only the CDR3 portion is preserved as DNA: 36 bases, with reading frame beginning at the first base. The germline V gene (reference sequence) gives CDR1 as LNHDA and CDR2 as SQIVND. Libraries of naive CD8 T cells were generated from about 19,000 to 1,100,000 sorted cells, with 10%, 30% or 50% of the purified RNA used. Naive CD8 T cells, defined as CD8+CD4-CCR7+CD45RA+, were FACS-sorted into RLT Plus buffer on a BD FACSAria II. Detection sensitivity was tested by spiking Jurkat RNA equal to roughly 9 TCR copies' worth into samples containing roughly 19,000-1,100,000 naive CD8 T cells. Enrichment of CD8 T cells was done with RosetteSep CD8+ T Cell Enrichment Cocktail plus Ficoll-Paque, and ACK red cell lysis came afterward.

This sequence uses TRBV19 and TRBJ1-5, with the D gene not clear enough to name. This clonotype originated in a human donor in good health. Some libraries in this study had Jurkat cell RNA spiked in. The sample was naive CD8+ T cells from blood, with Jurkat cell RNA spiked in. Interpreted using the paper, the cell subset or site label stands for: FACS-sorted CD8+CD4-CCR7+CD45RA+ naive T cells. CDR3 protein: CATRGYGQPQHF. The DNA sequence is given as TGTGCCACCCGAGGGTACGGTCAGCCCCAGCATTTT.